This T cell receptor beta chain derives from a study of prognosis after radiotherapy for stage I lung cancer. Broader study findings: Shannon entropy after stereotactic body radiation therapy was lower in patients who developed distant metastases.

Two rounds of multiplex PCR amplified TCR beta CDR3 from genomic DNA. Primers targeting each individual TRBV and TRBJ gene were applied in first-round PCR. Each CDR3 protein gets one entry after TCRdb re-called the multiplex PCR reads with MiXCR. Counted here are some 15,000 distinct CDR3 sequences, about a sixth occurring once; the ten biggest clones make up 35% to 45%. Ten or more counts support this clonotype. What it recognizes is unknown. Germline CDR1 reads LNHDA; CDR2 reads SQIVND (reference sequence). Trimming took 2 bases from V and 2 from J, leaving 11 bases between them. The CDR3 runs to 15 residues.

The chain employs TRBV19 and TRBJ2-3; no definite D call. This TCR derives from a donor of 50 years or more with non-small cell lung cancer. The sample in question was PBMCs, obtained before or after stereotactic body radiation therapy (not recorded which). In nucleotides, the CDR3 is TGTGCCAGTAGTATAATGCATACCAACACAGATACGCAGTATTTT. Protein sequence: CASSIMHTNTDTQYF.